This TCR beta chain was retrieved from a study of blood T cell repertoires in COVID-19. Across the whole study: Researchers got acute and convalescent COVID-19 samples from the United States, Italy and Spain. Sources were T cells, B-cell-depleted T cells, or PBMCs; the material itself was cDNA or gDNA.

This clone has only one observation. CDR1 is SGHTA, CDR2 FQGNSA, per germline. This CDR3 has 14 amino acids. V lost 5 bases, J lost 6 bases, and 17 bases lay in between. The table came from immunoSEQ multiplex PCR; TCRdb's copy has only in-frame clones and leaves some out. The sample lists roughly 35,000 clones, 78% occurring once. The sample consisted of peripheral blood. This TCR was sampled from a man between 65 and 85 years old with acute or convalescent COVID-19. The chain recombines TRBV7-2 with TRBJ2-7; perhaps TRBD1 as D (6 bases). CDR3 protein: CASSLTDRHPEQYF. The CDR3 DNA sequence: TGTGCCAGCAGCCTGACTGACAGGCATCCCGAGCAGTACTTC.